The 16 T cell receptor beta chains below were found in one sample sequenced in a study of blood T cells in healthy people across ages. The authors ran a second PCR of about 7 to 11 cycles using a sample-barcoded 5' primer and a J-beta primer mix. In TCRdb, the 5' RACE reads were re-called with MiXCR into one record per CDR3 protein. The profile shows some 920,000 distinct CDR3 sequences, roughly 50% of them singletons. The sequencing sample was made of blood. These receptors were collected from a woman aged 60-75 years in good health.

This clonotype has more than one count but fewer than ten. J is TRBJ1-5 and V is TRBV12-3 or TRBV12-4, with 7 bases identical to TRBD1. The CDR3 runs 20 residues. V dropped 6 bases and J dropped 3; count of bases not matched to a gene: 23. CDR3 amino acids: CASSPKGGWGQINYNQPQHF. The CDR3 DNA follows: TGTGCCAGCAGCCCCAAAGGGGGCTGGGGTCAAATTAACTACAATCAGCCCCAGCATTTT.

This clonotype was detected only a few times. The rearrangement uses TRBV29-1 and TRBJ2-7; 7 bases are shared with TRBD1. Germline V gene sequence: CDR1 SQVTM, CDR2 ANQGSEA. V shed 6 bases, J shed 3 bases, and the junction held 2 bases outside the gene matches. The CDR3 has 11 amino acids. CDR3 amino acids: CSVDRDYEQYF. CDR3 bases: TGCAGCGTCGACAGGGACTACGAGCAGTACTTC.

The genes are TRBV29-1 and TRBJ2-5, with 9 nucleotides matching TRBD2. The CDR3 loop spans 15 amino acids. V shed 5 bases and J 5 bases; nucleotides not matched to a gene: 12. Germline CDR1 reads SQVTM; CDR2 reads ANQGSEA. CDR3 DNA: TGCAGCGTTCCGTGGGGGACTAGCTCGAGCGAGACCCAGTACTTC. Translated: CSVPWGTSSSETQYF.

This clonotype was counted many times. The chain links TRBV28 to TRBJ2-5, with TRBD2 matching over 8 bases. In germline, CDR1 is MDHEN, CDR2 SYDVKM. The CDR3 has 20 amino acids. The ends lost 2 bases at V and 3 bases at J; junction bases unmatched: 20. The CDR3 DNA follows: TGTGCCAGCAGTTTAGTAGGGACATCTCGCCTGACTAGCGTTGAAGAGACCCAGTACTTC. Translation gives CASSLVGTSRLTSVEETQYF.

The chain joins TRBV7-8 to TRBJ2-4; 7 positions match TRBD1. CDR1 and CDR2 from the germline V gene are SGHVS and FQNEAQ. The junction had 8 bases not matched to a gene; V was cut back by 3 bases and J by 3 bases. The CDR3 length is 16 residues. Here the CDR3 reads CASSFRQGINKNIQYF. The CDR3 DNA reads TGTGCCAGCAGCTTTAGACAGGGTATCAACAAAAACATTCAGTACTTC.

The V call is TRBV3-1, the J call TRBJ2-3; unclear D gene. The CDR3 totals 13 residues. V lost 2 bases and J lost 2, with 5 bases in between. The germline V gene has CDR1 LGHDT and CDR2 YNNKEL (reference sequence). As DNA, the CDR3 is TGTGCCAGCAGCCAACCGACCACAGATACGCAGTATTTT. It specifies CASSQPTTDTQYF.

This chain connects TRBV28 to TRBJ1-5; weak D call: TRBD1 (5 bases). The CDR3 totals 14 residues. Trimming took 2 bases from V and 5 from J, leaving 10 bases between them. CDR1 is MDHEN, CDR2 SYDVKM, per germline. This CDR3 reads CASSLGGADQPQHF. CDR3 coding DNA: TGTGCCAGCAGTTTAGGGGGAGCGGATCAGCCCCAGCATTTT.

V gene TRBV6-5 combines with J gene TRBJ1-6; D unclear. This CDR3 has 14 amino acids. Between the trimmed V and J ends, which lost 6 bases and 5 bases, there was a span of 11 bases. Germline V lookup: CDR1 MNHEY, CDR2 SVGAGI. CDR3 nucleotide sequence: TGTGCCAGCAGCCGGGAAGGGAATAATTCACCCCTCCACTTT. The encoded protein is CASSREGNNSPLHF.

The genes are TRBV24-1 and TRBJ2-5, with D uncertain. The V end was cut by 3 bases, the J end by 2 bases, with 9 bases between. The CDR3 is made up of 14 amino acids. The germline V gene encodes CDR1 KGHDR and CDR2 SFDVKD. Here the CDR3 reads CATSDLSEQETQYF. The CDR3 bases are TGTGCCACCAGTGATCTTTCGGAACAAGAGACCCAGTACTTC.

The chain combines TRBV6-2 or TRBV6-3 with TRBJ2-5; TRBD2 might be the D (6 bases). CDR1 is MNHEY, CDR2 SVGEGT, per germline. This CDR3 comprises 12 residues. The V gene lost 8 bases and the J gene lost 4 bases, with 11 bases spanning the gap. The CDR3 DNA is TGTGCCAGCGGGGAGGCCCTAGAGACCCAGTACTTC. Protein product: CASGEALETQYF.

CDR3 nucleotides: TGTGCCAGCAGTGCCACTGCCGGGACAGGGGAGGAATGCGAGCAGTACTTC. This codes for CASSATAGTGEECEQYF. The chain links TRBV27 to TRBJ2-5; 10 nucleotides agree with TRBD1. The J call may be in error: the DNA end matches TRBJ2-7 better. Per the germline V gene, CDR1 is MNHEY and CDR2 is SMNVEV (reference sequence). The CDR3 length is 17 residues.

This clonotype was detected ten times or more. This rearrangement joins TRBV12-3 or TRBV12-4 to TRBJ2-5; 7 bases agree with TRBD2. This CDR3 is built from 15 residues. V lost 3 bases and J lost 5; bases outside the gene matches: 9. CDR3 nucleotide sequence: TGTGCCAGCAGTTTCGAACGGGAGGCTGAGGAGACCCAGTACTTC. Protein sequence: CASSFEREAEETQYF.

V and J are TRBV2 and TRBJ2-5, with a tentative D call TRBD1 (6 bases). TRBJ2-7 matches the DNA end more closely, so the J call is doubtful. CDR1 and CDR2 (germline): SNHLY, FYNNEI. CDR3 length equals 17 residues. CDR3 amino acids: CASSEAGVRGSSYEQYF. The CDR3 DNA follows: TGTGCCAGCAGTGAAGCGGGAGTCAGGGGCAGCTCCTACGAGCAGTACTTC.

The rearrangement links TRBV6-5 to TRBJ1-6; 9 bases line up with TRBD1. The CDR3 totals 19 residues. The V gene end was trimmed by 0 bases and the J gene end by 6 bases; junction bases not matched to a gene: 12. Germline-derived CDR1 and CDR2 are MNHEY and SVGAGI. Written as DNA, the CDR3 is TGTGCCAGCAGTTACTCGCGGACAGGGGTGGCCGGACCTAATTCACCCCTCCACTTT. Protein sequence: CASSYSRTGVAGPNSPLHF.

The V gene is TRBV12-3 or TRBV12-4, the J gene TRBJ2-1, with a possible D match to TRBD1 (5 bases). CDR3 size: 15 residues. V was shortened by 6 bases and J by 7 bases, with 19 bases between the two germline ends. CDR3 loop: CASRRGELQWNEQFF. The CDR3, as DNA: TGTGCCAGCAGAAGGGGCGAACTACAATGGAATGAGCAGTTCTTC.

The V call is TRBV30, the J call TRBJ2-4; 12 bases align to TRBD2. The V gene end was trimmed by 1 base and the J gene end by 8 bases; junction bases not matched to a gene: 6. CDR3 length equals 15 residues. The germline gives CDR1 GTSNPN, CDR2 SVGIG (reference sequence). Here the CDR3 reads CAWSAGLAGPDIQYF. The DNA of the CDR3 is TGTGCCTGGAGTGCGGGACTAGCGGGCCCGGACATTCAGTACTTC.